These 23 T cell receptor beta chains came from one sample sequenced in a study of response to subunit inactivated influenza vaccine. In TCRdb, the RT-PCR reads were re-called with MiXCR into one record per CDR3 protein. The data contain about 520,000 distinct CDR3 sequences, approximately 24% of them singletons. The source was CD4+ T cells sorted from PBMCs, collected less than 6 days after vaccination. These receptors all come from a man over 45 who received an inactivated influenza vaccine.

The rearrangement joins TRBV18 to TRBJ2-7; 7 bases are shared with TRBD1. V lost 3 bases and J lost 3; bases outside the gene matches: 8. In germline, CDR1 is KGHSH, CDR2 LQKENI. This CDR3 region has 15 residues. The CDR3 loop reads CASSPGADRYYEQYF. CDR3 nucleotides: TGTGCCAGCTCACCTGGAGCGGACAGGTACTACGAGCAGTACTTC.

This clonotype has only a few counts. Written as DNA, the CDR3 is TGCGCCAGCAGCCAACAGGAGGTGACAGTTACCTCCTACGAGCAGTACTTC. Translation: CASSQQEVTVTSYEQYF. The chain uses TRBV4-1 and TRBJ2-7; D may correspond to TRBD1 or TRBD2 (5 bases each). Germline V gene lookup returns CDR1 MGHRA and CDR2 YSYEKL. V was shortened by 2 bases and J by 0 bases, with 17 bases between the two germline ends. The CDR3 is made up of 17 amino acids.

This clonotype showed up just a few times. CDR3 sequence reads: CATSNIAVQETQYF. The DNA for the CDR3 is TGTGCCACCAGCAATATAGCGGTTCAAGAGACCCAGTACTTC. The chain has TRBV15 and TRBJ2-5, with D perhaps matching TRBD2 (6 bases). Looked up from germline, CDR1 is LNHNV and CDR2 is YYDKDF (reference sequence). This CDR3 contains 14 residues. Trimming shortened V by 4 bases and J by 2 bases, and 11 bases separated the two germline ends. Full variable domain (remainder filled in from reference TRBV15 and TRBJ2-5): DAMVIQNPRYQVTQFGKPVTLSCSQTLNHNVMYWYQQKSSQAPKLLFHYYDKDFNNEADTPDNFQSRRPNTSFCFLDIRSPGLGDTAMYLCATSNIAVQETQYFGPGTRLLVL.

This clonotype appeared a few times. J is TRBJ1-3 and V is TRBV5-5; D not resolved. Trimming removed 2 bases from V and 0 bases from J, with 6 bases in between. The germline V gene encodes CDR1 SGHKS and CDR2 YYEKEE (reference sequence). This CDR3 has 14 residues. DNA for the CDR3: TGTGCCAGCAGCTTCCAGCACTCTGGAAACACCATATATTTT. Residues: CASSFQHSGNTIYF.

The CDR3 loop is CASSGKVGETQYF. CDR3 DNA sequence: TGTGCCAGCAGTGGAAAGGTGGGGGAGACCCAGTACTTC. The V gene is TRBV2, the J gene TRBJ2-5; D not certain. Germline assignment: CDR1 SNHLY and CDR2 FYNNEI. The CDR3 extends over 13 amino acids. The germline V and J ends were trimmed by 4 bases and 5 bases, with 11 bases remaining between them.

This clonotype was detected a few times. The chain is built from TRBV11-2 and TRBJ2-5; D call uncertain. Germline assignment: CDR1 SGHAT and CDR2 FQNNGV. Trimming shortened V by 5 bases and J by 1 base, and 11 bases separated the two germline ends. The CDR3 has 14 residues. The CDR3 here is CASSPWAGQETQYF. In nucleotides, the CDR3 is TGTGCCAGCAGCCCATGGGCAGGCCAAGAGACCCAGTACTTC.

This clonotype was seen only a few times. The V and J genes are TRBV6-1 and TRBJ1-1; possibly TRBD1 for D (6 bases). The V end was cut by 6 bases, the J end by 4 bases, with 15 bases between. There are 14 residues in the CDR3. Germline assignment: CDR1 MNHNS and CDR2 SASEGT. The CDR3 coding sequence is TGTGCCAGCAGCCCGGACAGTACCTTCACTGAAGCTTTCTTT. Translation gives CASSPDSTFTEAFF.

The chain combines TRBV20-1 with TRBJ2-7; a possible D gene is TRBD1 (5 bases). This CDR3 is built from 15 residues. Germline V lookup: CDR1 DFQATT, CDR2 SNEGSKA (reference sequence). The V end was cut by 5 bases, the J end by 0 bases, with 17 bases between. The CDR3 DNA reads TGCAGTGCTCCCCCAGCCGGACAAGACTCCTACGAGCAGTACTTC. It encodes CSAPPAGQDSYEQYF.

The chain carries TRBV14 and TRBJ2-1, with 9 positions matching TRBD2. Per germline, CDR1 SGHDN and CDR2 FVKESK. CDR3 length equals 15 residues. The ends lost 2 bases at V and 6 bases at J; junction bases unmatched: 5. The CDR3 is CASSQLAGGPNEQFF. CDR3 nucleotides: TGTGCCAGCAGCCAACTTGCGGGAGGGCCCAATGAGCAGTTCTTC.

This clonotype was seen only a few times. This chain connects TRBV7-9 to TRBJ2-1, with 7 nucleotides matching TRBD1. V lost 4 bases, J lost 6 bases, and 9 bases stayed unmatched. The CDR3 sequence is 15 residues long. Germline V lookup: CDR1 SEHNR, CDR2 FQNEAQ (reference sequence). The CDR3 protein is CASSSTGIRGNEQFF. The CDR3 nucleotides are TGTGCCAGCAGCTCGACAGGGATAAGAGGCAATGAGCAGTTCTTC.

The chain recombines TRBV7-8 with TRBJ2-2; the D gene could be TRBD1 or TRBD2 (6 bases each). CDR3 length: 16 amino acids. Germline CDR1 and CDR2: SGHVS and FQNEAQ. Trimming pared 6 bases from V and 0 bases from J, leaving 14 bases between. The CDR3 sequence: CASRWGAEANTGELFF. CDR3 coding DNA: TGTGCCAGCAGATGGGGGGCCGAGGCGAACACCGGGGAGCTGTTTTTT.

This clonotype came up a few times. This rearrangement joins TRBV20-1 to TRBJ2-7; D may be TRBD2 (6 bases). Germline V gives CDR1 DFQATT, CDR2 SNEGSKA (reference sequence). The length of the CDR3 is 15 residues. The V end was cut by 1 base, the J end by 2 bases, with 15 bases between. The CDR3 region has the DNA TGCAGTGCTAGAGGACAAGCGGGTGCGACCTACGAGCAGTACTTC. Translation: CSARGQAGATYEQYF.

This clonotype was observed at least ten times. V usage is TRBV4-1 and J usage is TRBJ1-6; D is uncertain. V was clipped by 0 bases and J by 7 bases, with 4 bases between them. This CDR3 is 13 amino acids long. Germline assignment: CDR1 MGHRA and CDR2 YSYEKL. CDR3 sequence reads: CASSQDRNSPLHF. CDR3 sequence (DNA): TGCGCCAGCAGCCAAGACAGAAATTCACCCCTCCACTTT.

J is TRBJ2-3 and V is TRBV3-1, with 10 bases identical to TRBD2. CDR3 length equals 15 residues. Trimming at V came to 3 bases and at J to 6 bases, leaving 6 bases not matched to a gene. Germline CDR1 is LGHDT and CDR2 is YNNKEL (reference sequence). CDR3 sequence reads: CASSHLSGRADTQYF. CDR3 nucleotide sequence: TGTGCCAGCAGCCATCTAAGCGGGAGGGCCGATACGCAGTATTTT.

This clonotype showed up just a few times. The chain uses TRBV29-1 and TRBJ2-7, with D maybe TRBD2 (7 bases). CDR3 length: 16 amino acids. From germline, CDR1 is SQVTM and CDR2 ANQGSEA. Trimming pared 4 bases from V and 4 bases from J, leaving 23 bases between. The CDR3 DNA reads TGCAGCGTTGTTCAGGTGGGGGGGCAGCAAAATTACGAGCAGTACTTC. The encoded protein is CSVVQVGGQQNYEQYF.

This clonotype occurred once. The chain is built from TRBV5-4 and TRBJ2-3; 11 bases match TRBD2. Germline trimming cut 3 bases from V and 5 bases from J; bases unmatched to any gene: 8. This CDR3 comprises 16 residues. Germline CDR1 is SGHNT and CDR2 is YYREEE (reference sequence). DNA of the CDR3: TGTGCCAGCAGCTCCGGGGTAGCGGGGGGGTTAGATACGCAGTATTTT. Amino acids: CASSSGVAGGLDTQYF.

This clonotype was counted only a few times. V gene TRBV2 combines with J gene TRBJ1-1; D is uncertain. CDR3 length: 14 residues. Germline V gene sequence: CDR1 SNHLY, CDR2 FYNNEI. Trimming took off 4 bases at V and 4 bases at J, with 13 bases between the two ends. CDR3 loop: CASSVAPKGTEAFF. The DNA of the CDR3 is TGTGCCAGCAGTGTAGCCCCAAAAGGCACTGAAGCTTTCTTT.

V is TRBV20-1 and J is TRBJ2-7, with D perhaps TRBD1 (6 bases). Trimming pared 5 bases from V and 2 bases from J, leaving 19 bases between. The CDR3 is 15 residues long. Per germline, CDR1 DFQATT and CDR2 SNEGSKA (reference sequence). The CDR3 nucleotides are TGCAGTGCTCCTAACCCTCTGACAGGAACCTACGAGCAGTACTTC. Amino acid sequence: CSAPNPLTGTYEQYF.

This clonotype was seen a few times. The genes are TRBV12-3 or TRBV12-4 and TRBJ1-6, with D perhaps matching TRBD1 (6 bases). Trimming removed 6 bases at V and 4 bases at J, with 13 bases between. This CDR3 is built from 15 residues. CDR3 in amino acids: CASSQGDTYNSPLHF. CDR3 nucleotide sequence: TGTGCCAGCAGCCAAGGGGACACTTATAATTCACCCCTCCACTTT.

The chain uses TRBV20-1 and TRBJ2-7, with TRBD1 matching 9 bases. Germline V lookup: CDR1 DFQATT, CDR2 SNEGSKA (reference sequence). The ends lost 4 bases at V and 4 bases at J; junction bases unmatched: 2. The CDR3 runs 12 residues. CDR3: CSANRGRYEQYF. CDR3 bases: TGCAGTGCTAACAGGGGGCGATACGAGCAGTACTTC.

A few counts support this clonotype. The V call is TRBV6-1, the J call TRBJ1-3; TRBD1 matches at 7 bases. V lost 6 bases and J lost 3; bases outside the gene matches: 8. The CDR3 contains 15 residues. Germline V gene sequence: CDR1 MNHNS, CDR2 SASEGT. The chain's CDR3 is CASRPDRVGGNTIYF. The CDR3 DNA sequence: TGTGCCAGCAGACCCGACAGGGTGGGTGGAAACACCATATATTTT.

The rearrangement uses TRBV12-3 or TRBV12-4 and TRBJ2-7; no firm D call. This CDR3 contains 12 residues. Trimming cost V 3 bases and J 3 bases, with 6 bases left between them. CDR3: CASSFHNYEQYF. The CDR3 DNA reads TGTGCCAGCAGTTTTCACAACTACGAGCAGTACTTC.

This clonotype was seen only a few times. V is TRBV4-2 and J is TRBJ2-5; 10 bases fit TRBD2. Germline V gene lookup returns CDR1 LGHNA and CDR2 YNFKEQ. The CDR3 sequence is 16 residues long. The trim removed 0 bases at V and 7 bases at J, leaving 8 bases unmatched. CDR3 residues: CASSQDPSGRARTQYF. The CDR3 DNA sequence: TGTGCCAGCAGCCAAGATCCCAGCGGGAGGGCGCGGACCCAGTACTTC.